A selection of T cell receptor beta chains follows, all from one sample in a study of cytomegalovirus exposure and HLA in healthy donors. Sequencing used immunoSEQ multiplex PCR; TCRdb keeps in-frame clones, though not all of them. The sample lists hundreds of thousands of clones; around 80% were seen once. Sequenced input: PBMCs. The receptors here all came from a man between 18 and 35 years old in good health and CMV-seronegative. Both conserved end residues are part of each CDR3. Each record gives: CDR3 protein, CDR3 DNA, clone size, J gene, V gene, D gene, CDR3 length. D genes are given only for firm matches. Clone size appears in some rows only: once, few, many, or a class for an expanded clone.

CDR3: CASSQDRRTGDGDYEQYF
DNA: TGTGCCAGCAGCCAAGATAGGCGGACAGGCGACGGGGACTACGAGCAGTACTTC
size: .
J: TRBJ2-7
V: TRBV14
D: TRBD1
length: 18

CDR3: CAWSSGTSGSQETQYF
DNA: TGTGCCTGGAGTTCCGGGACTAGCGGGTCCCAAGAGACCCAGTACTTC
size: .
J: TRBJ2-5
V: TRBV30
D: TRBD2
length: 16

CDR3: CASSQDTYEQYF
DNA: TGTGCCAGCAGCCAAGATACCTACGAGCAGTACTTC
size: .
J: TRBJ2-7
V: TRBV14
D: .
length: 12

CDR3: CASSQDSGRFEQFF
DNA: TGTGCCAGCTCCCAGGACAGCGGGAGGTTTGAGCAGTTCTTC
size: .
J: TRBJ2-1
V: TRBV9
D: TRBD2
length: 14

CDR3: CASSRELQGALGFYTF
DNA: TGTGCCAGCAGCCGAGAACTACAGGGGGCACTAGGATTCTACACCTTC
size: few
J: TRBJ1-2
V: TRBV5-5
D: TRBD1
length: 16

CDR3: CASSPDRGGNQPQHF
DNA: TGTGCCAGTAGTCCGGACAGGGGGGGCAATCAGCCCCAGCATTTT
size: .
J: TRBJ1-5
V: TRBV19
D: TRBD1
length: 15

CDR3: CASSVGSGPYEQYF
DNA: TGTGCCAGCAGCGTAGGATCGGGTCCCTACGAGCAGTACTTC
size: .
J: TRBJ2-7
V: TRBV9
D: .
length: 14

CDR3: CASSLRQGNYSNQPQHF
DNA: TGTGCCAGCAGCTTACGACAGGGTAATTATAGCAATCAGCCCCAGCATTTT
size: .
J: TRBJ1-5
V: TRBV7-3
D: TRBD1
length: 17

CDR3: CASSLSGVRSYEQYF
DNA: TGTGCCAGCAGTTTATCGGGGGTGCGATCCTACGAGCAGTACTTC
size: .
J: TRBJ2-7
V: TRBV28
D: .
length: 15

CDR3: CASSPFGGNTGELFF
DNA: TGTGCCAGCAGCCCCTTCGGCGGGAACACCGGGGAGCTGTTTTTT
size: once
J: TRBJ2-2
V: TRBV11-2
D: .
length: 15

CDR3: CAWSVQSGRATDTQYF
DNA: TGTGCCTGGAGTGTACAGAGCGGGAGGGCCACAGATACGCAGTATTTT
size: .
J: TRBJ2-3
V: TRBV30
D: TRBD2
length: 16

CDR3: CASSASGRAEETQYF
DNA: TGTGCCAGCAGTGCTAGCGGGAGGGCCGAGGAGACCCAGTACTTC
size: once
J: TRBJ2-5
V: TRBV2
D: TRBD2
length: 15

CDR3: CSASGGRMDTQYF
DNA: TGCAGCGCCTCTGGAGGGCGGATGGATACGCAGTATTTT
size: .
J: TRBJ2-3
V: TRBV29-1
D: .
length: 13

CDR3: CSAADNTEAFF
DNA: TGCAGTGCTGCAGATAACACTGAAGCTTTCTTT
size: .
J: TRBJ1-1
V: TRBV20-1
D: .
length: 11

CDR3: CASSNRGAWSYEQYF
DNA: TGTGCCAGCAGCAATCGCGGGGCCTGGTCCTACGAGCAGTACTTC
size: .
J: TRBJ2-7
V: TRBV21-1
D: .
length: 15

CDR3: CASTYLARGRTGELFF
DNA: TGCGCCAGCACCTACTTAGCTAGGGGAAGGACCGGGGAGCTGTTTTTT
size: .
J: TRBJ2-2
V: TRBV5-1
D: .
length: 16

CDR3: CASSRRNTYEQYF
DNA: TGTGCCAGCAGCCGCAGGAATACCTACGAGCAGTACTTC
size: .
J: TRBJ2-7
V: TRBV27
D: .
length: 13

CDR3: CASKAPPRGDEQFF
DNA: TGTGCCAGCAAGGCACCCCCAAGAGGCGATGAGCAGTTCTTC
size: .
J: TRBJ2-1
V: TRBV6-1
D: .
length: 14

CDR3: CASSAGGTDTQYF
DNA: TGTGCCAGCAGCGCCGGGGGCACAGATACGCAGTATTTT
size: .
J: TRBJ2-3
V: TRBV6-1
D: .
length: 13

CDR3: CASSKPGLAGSEQYF
DNA: TGTGCCAGCAGTAAACCTGGACTAGCGGGATCCGAGCAGTACTTC
size: few
J: TRBJ2-7
V: TRBV25-1
D: TRBD2
length: 15

CDR3: CASSIDRGQREQYF
DNA: TGTGCCAGCAGCATCGACAGGGGACAGCGCGAGCAGTACTTC
size: .
J: TRBJ2-7
V: TRBV11-2
D: TRBD1
length: 14

CDR3: CAISEGGGHYGYTF
DNA: TGTGCCATCAGTGAAGGGGGTGGGCACTATGGCTACACCTTC
size: .
J: TRBJ1-2
V: TRBV10-3
D: .
length: 14

CDR3: CASSLRGGNTEAFF
DNA: TGTGCCAGCAGCCTCAGGGGCGGAAACACTGAAGCTTTCTTT
size: .
J: TRBJ1-1
V: TRBV28
D: .
length: 14

CDR3: CASSDHGGGTDTQYF
DNA: TGTGCCAGCAGTGATCACGGGGGGGGCACAGATACGCAGTATTTT
size: .
J: TRBJ2-3
V: TRBV6-1
D: TRBD2
length: 15

CDR3: CASSGQGVAGANVLTF
DNA: TGTGCCAGCAGTGGTCAGGGGGTTGCTGGGGCCAACGTCCTGACTTTC
size: .
J: TRBJ2-6
V: TRBV2
D: TRBD1
length: 16

CDR3: CASSVQGTSGNTIYF
DNA: TGTGCCAGCAGCGTACAGGGGACTTCTGGAAACACCATATATTTT
size: .
J: TRBJ1-3
V: TRBV2
D: TRBD1
length: 15

CDR3: CASSARGPETEAFF
DNA: TGCGCCAGCAGCGCTAGGGGGCCGGAGACTGAAGCTTTCTTT
size: .
J: TRBJ1-1
V: TRBV5-1
D: TRBD1
length: 14

CDR3: CASSRRVDEQYF
DNA: TGTGCCAGCAGCCGGAGGGTTGACGAGCAGTACTTC
size: .
J: TRBJ2-7
V: TRBV7-9
D: .
length: 12

CDR3: CAIHGTGGSGNTIYF
DNA: TGTGCCATCCACGGGACAGGGGGCTCTGGAAACACCATATATTTT
size: .
J: TRBJ1-3
V: TRBV10-3
D: TRBD1
length: 15

CDR3: CASSITLLATSYNEQFF
DNA: TGCGCCAGCAGCATAACCCTCCTAGCGACTTCCTACAATGAGCAGTTCTTC
size: few
J: TRBJ2-1
V: TRBV5-1
D: .
length: 17

CDR3: CSVAQGGGYNEQFF
DNA: TGCAGCGTTGCTCAAGGGGGCGGGTACAATGAGCAGTTCTTC
size: .
J: TRBJ2-1
V: TRBV29-1
D: TRBD1
length: 14

CDR3: CASSPTGARGQPQHF
DNA: TGTGCCAGCTCCCCTACAGGGGCCCGAGGTCAGCCCCAGCATTTT
size: .
J: TRBJ1-5
V: TRBV18
D: TRBD1
length: 15

CDR3: CASSYSGRTGQETQYF
DNA: TGTGCCAGCAGTTACTCAGGCCGGACAGGGCAAGAGACCCAGTACTTC
size: .
J: TRBJ2-5
V: TRBV6-6
D: TRBD1
length: 16

CDR3: CASREPGITLYNEQFF
DNA: TGTGCCAGCAGGGAACCAGGGATAACCCTCTACAATGAGCAGTTCTTC
size: .
J: TRBJ2-1
V: TRBV2
D: .
length: 16

CDR3: CASSTGSGHNEQFF
DNA: TGTGCCAGCAGCACAGGGTCGGGTCACAATGAGCAGTTCTTC
size: few
J: TRBJ2-1
V: TRBV28
D: .
length: 14

CDR3: CASRAGVFSYNEQFF
DNA: TGTGCCAGCAGGGCGGGGGTTTTTTCCTACAATGAGCAGTTCTTC
size: .
J: TRBJ2-1
V: TRBV25-1
D: TRBD2
length: 15

CDR3: CASSQVRLAGNEQYF
DNA: TGCGCCAGCAGCCAAGTTCGACTAGCGGGAAATGAGCAGTACTTC
size: .
J: TRBJ2-7
V: TRBV4-1
D: TRBD2
length: 15

CDR3: CASSGDRLTEQFF
DNA: TGTGCCAGCAGTGGTGACAGGTTAACTGAGCAGTTCTTC
size: .
J: TRBJ2-1
V: TRBV6-1
D: .
length: 13

CDR3: CASSEGRTGSSTDTQYF
DNA: TGTGCCAGTAGCGAGGGAAGGACAGGCAGTAGCACAGATACGCAGTATTTT
size: .
J: TRBJ2-3
V: TRBV19
D: TRBD1
length: 17

CDR3: CASSQGPSGEQFF
DNA: TGCGCCAGCAGCCAAGGGCCTTCGGGTGAGCAGTTCTTC
size: .
J: TRBJ2-1
V: TRBV4-1
D: .
length: 13

CDR3: CASSIYEANYGYTF
DNA: TGTGCCAGTAGTATCTACGAAGCTAACTATGGCTACACCTTC
size: .
J: TRBJ1-2
V: TRBV19
D: .
length: 14

CDR3: CASSEREGTGSGYTF
DNA: TGTGCCAGCAGTGAAAGGGAGGGGACAGGGAGTGGCTACACCTTC
size: .
J: TRBJ1-2
V: TRBV2
D: TRBD1
length: 15

CDR3: CAWSSGRSTDTQYF
DNA: TGTGCCTGGAGTTCGGGTCGGAGCACAGATACGCAGTATTTT
size: .
J: TRBJ2-3
V: TRBV30
D: .
length: 14

CDR3: CAWSGGWDRGYEQYF
DNA: TGTGCCTGGAGTGGCGGATGGGACAGGGGTTACGAGCAGTACTTC
size: .
J: TRBJ2-7
V: TRBV30
D: TRBD1
length: 15

CDR3: CASCLPGRSYEQYF
DNA: TGTGCCAGTTGTCTCCCGGGAAGATCCTACGAGCAGTACTTC
size: .
J: TRBJ2-7
V: TRBV6-1
D: .
length: 14

CDR3: CASSPWDRQETQYF
DNA: TGTGCCAGCAGCCCTTGGGACAGACAAGAGACCCAGTACTTC
size: .
J: TRBJ2-5
V: TRBV7-9
D: TRBD1
length: 14

CDR3: CASKIAGGPFQETQYF
DNA: TGCGCCAGCAAGATAGCGGGAGGGCCGTTTCAAGAGACCCAGTACTTC
size: .
J: TRBJ2-5
V: TRBV5-1
D: TRBD2
length: 16